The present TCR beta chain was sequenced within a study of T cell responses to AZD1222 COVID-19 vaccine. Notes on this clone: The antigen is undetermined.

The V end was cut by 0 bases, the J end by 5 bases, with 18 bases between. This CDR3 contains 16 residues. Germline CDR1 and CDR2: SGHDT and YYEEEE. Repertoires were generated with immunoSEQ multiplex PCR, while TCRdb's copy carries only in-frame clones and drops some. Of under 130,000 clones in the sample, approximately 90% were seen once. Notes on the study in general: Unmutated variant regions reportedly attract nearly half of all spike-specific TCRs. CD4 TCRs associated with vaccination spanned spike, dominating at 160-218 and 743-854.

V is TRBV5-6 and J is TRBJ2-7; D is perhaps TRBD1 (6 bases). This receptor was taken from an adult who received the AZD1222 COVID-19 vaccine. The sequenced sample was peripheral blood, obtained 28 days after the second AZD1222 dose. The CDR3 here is CASSLGDIRPQDEQYF. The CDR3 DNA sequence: TGTGCCAGCAGCTTGGGGGACATCAGACCACAAGACGAGCAGTACTTC.